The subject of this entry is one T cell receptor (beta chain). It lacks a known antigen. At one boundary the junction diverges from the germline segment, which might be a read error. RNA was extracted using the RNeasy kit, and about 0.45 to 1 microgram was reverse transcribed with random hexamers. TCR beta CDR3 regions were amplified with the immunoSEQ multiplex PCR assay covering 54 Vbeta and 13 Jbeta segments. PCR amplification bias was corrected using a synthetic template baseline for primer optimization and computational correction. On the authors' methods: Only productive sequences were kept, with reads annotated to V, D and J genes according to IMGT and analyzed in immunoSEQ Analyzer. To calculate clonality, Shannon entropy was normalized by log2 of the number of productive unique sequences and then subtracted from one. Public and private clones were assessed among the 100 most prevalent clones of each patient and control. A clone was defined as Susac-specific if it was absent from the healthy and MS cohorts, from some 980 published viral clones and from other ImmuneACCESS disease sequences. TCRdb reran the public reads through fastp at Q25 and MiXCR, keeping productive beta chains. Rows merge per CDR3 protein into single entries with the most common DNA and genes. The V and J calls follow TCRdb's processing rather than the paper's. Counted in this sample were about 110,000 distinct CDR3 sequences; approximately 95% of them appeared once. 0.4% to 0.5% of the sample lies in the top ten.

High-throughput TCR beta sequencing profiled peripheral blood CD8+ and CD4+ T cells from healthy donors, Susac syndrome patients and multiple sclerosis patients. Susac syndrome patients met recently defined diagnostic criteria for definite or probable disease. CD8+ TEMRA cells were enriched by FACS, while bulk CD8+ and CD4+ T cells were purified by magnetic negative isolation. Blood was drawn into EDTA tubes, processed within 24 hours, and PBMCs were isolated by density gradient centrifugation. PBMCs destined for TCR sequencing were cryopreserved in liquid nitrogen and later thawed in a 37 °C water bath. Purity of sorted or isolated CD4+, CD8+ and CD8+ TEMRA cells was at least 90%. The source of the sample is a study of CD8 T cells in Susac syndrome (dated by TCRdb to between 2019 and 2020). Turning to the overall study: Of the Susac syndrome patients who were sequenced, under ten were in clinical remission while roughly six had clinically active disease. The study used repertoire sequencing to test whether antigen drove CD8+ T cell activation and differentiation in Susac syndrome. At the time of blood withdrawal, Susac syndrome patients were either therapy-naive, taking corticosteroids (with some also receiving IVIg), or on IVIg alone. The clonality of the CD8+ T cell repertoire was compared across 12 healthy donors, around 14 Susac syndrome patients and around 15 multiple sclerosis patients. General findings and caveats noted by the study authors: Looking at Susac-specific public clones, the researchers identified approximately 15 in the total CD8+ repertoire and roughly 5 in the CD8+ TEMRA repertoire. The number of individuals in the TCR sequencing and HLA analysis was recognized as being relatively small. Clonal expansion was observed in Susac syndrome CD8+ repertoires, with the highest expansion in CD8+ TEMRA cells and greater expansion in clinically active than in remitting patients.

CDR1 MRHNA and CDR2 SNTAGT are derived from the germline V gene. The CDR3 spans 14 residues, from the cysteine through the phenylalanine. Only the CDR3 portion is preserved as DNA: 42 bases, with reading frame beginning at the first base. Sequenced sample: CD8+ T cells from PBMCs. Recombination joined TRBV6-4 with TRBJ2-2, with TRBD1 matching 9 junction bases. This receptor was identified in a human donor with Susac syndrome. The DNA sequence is TGTGCCAGCAGTGGGACAGGGGAAACCGGGGAGCCGTTTTTT. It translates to CASSGTGETGEPFF.